This T cell receptor beta chain was identified during a study of OX40 agonist ivuxolimab in advanced cancers. Germline-derived CDR1 and CDR2 are ENHRY and SYGVKD. V shed 9 bases and J 0 bases; nucleotides not matched to a gene: 0. This CDR3 has 14 residues. This table comes from immunoSEQ multiplex PCR, and its TCRdb copy is limited to in-frame clones, with some not included. The table shows 70,000 to 90,000 clones, with roughly 90% occurring only once. This chain joins TRBV10-3 and TRBJ2-2; 11 bases line up with TRBD2. The sample was CD4+ or CD8+ T cells sorted from blood, taken in a trial of the OX40 agonist ivuxolimab. This receptor was taken from an adult with an advanced solid tumor such as melanoma, head and neck, liver or kidney cancer. CDR3 amino acids: CAISGGANTGELFF. As DNA, the CDR3 is TGTGCCATTAGCGGGGGGGCGAACACCGGGGAGCTGTTTTTT.